This T cell receptor (beta chain) is drawn from a study of tumor T cells in aggressive B-cell lymphoma. The length of the CDR3 is 15 residues. With 3 bases clipped from V and 5 bases from J, the junction kept 5 bases outside the gene matches. Germline V gene sequence: CDR1 LNHNV, CDR2 YYDKDF (reference sequence). Repertoires were generated with immunoSEQ multiplex PCR, while TCRdb's copy carries only in-frame clones and drops some. The sample records 10,000 to 14,000 clones, 70% to 90% being singletons. V usage is TRBV15 and J usage is TRBJ2-1; 9 positions agree with TRBD1. Sample: tumor tissue. The sequence was obtained from an adult with diffuse large B cell lymphoma. CDR3 coding DNA: TGTGCCACCAGCAGTGCGGGACAGGGACACAATGAGCAGTTCTTC. This encodes CATSSAGQGHNEQFF.